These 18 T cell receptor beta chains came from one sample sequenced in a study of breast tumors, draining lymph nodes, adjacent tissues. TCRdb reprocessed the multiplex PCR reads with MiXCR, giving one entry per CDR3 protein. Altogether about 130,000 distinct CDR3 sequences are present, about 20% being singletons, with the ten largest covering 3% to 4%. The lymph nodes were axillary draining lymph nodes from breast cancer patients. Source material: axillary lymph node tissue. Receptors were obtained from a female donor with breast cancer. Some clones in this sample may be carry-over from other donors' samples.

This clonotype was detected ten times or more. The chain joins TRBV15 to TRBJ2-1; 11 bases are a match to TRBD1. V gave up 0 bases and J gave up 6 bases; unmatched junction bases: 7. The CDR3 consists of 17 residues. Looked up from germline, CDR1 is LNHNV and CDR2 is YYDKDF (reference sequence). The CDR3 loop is CATSRELDRGHRNEQFF. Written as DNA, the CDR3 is TGTGCCACCAGCAGAGAGCTGGACAGGGGGCATCGCAATGAGCAGTTCTTC.

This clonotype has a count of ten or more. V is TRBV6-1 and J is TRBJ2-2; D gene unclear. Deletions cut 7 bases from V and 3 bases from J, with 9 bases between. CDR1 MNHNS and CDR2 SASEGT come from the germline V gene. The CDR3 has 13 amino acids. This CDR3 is CASTFLDTGELFF. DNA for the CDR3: TGTGCCAGCACCTTTCTAGACACCGGGGAGCTGTTTTTT.

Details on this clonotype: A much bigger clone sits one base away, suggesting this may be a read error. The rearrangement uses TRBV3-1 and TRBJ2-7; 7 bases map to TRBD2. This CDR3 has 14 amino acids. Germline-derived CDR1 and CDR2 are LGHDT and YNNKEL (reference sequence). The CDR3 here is CASSHGGWDYERYF. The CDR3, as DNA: TGTGCCAGCAGCCACGGGGGGTGGGACTACGAGCGGTACTTC.

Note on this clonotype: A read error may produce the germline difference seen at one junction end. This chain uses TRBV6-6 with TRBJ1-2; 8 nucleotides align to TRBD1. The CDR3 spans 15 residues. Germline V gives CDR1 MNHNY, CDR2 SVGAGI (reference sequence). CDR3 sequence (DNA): TGTACCAGCAGTGAAATATTAATGGGGACAGGTGGCTACACCTTC. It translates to CTSSEILMGTGGYTF.

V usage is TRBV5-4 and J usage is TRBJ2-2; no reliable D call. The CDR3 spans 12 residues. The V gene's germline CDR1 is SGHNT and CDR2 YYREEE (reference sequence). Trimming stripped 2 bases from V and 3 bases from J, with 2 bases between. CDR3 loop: CASSFDTGELFF. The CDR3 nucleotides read TGTGCCAGCAGCTTCGACACCGGGGAGCTGTTTTTT. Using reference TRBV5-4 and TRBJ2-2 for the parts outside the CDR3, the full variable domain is ETGVTQSPTHLIKTRGQQVTLRCSSQSGHNTVSWYQQALGQGPQFIFQYYREEENGRGNFPPRFSGLQFPNYSSELNVNALELDDSALYLCASSFDTGELFFGEGSRLTVL.

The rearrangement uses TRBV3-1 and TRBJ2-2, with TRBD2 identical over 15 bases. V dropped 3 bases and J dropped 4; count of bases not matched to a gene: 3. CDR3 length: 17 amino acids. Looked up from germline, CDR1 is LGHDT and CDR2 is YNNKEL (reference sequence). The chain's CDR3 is CASSQRTSGRGTGELFF. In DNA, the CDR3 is TGTGCCAGCAGCCAGAGGACTAGCGGGAGGGGCACCGGGGAGCTGTTTTTT.

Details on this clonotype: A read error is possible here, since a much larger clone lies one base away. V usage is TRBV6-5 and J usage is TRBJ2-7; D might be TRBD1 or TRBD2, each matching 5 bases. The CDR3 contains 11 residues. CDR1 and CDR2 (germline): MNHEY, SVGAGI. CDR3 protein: CAAWGSDEQYF. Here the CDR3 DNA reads TGTGCAGCCTGGGGGTCCGACGAGCAGTACTTC.

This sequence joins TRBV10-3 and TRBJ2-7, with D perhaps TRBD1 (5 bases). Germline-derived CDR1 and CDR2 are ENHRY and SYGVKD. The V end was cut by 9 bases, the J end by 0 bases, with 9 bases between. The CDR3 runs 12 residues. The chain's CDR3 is CAMGRDSYEQYF. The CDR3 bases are TGTGCCATGGGCAGGGACTCCTACGAGCAGTACTTC.

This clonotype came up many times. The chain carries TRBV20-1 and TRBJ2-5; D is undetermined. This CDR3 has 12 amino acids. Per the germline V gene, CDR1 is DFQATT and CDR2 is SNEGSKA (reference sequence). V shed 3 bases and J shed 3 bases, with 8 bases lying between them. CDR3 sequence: CSASRAEETQYF. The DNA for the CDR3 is TGCAGTGCTAGTAGGGCAGAAGAGACCCAGTACTTC.

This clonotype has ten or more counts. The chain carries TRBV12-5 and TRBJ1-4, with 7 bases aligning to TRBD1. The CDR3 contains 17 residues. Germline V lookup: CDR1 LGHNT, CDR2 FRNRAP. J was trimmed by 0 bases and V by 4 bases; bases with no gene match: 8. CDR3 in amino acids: CASGYRDRDATNEKLFF. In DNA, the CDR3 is TGTGCTAGTGGTTACCGGGACAGAGATGCAACTAATGAAAAACTGTTTTTT.

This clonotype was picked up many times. For the CDR3, the DNA is TGCGCCAGCAGCTTGACAGGGGGGGATACGCAGTATTTT. Residues: CASSLTGGDTQYF. This chain uses TRBV5-1 with TRBJ2-3, with TRBD1 identical over 8 bases. Germline CDR1 is SGHRS and CDR2 is YFSETQ. V lost 1 base to trimming and J lost 6 bases; unmatched junction nucleotides: 1. The CDR3 totals 13 residues.

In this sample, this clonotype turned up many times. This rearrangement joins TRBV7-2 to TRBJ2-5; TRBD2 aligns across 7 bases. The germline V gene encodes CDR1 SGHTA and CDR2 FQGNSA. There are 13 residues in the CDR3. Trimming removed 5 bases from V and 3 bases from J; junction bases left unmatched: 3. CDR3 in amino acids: CASSRGVKETQYF. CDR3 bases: TGTGCCAGCAGCCGGGGGGTGAAAGAGACCCAGTACTTC.

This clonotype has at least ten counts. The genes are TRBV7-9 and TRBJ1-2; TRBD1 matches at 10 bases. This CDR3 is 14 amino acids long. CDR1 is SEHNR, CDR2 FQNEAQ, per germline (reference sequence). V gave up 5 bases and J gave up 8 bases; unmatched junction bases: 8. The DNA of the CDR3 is TGTGCCAGCAGCGGACGGACAGGGGGTTTGGGCTACACCTTC. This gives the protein CASSGRTGGLGYTF. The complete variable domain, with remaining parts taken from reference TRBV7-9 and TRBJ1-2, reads DTGVSQNPRHKITKRGQNVTFRCDPISEHNRLYWYRQTLGQGPEFLTYFQNEAQLEKSRLLSDRFSAERPKGSFSTLEIQRTEQGDSAMYLCASSGRTGGLGYTFGSGTRLTVV.

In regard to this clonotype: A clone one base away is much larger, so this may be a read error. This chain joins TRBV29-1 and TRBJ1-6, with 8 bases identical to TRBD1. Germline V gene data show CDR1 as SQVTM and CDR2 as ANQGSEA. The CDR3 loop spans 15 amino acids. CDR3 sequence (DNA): TGCAGCGTTGAAGGTGGACAGGGTTATAATTCACCCCCCCACTTT. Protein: CSVEGGQGYNSPPHF.

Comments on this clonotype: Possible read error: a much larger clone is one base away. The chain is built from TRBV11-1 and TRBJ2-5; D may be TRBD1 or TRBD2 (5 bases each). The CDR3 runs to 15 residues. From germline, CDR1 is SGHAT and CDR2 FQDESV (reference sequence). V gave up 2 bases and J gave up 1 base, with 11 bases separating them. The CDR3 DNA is TGTGCCAGCAGCTTATGGGGGTACGTCCAAGAGACCCAGTACTTC. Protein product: CASSLWGYVQETQYF.

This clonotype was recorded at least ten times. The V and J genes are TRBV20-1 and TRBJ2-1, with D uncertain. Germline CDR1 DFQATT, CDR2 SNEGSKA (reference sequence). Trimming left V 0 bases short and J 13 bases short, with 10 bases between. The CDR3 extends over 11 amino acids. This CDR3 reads CSARDIPDQFF. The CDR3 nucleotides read TGCAGTGCTAGAGATATCCCTGACCAGTTCTTC.

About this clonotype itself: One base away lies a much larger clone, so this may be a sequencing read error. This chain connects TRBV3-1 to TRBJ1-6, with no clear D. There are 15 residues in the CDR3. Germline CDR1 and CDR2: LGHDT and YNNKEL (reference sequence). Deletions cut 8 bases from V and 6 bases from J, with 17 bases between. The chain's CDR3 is CASGRAAAFNSPLHF. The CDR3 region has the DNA TGTGCCAGCGGCCGGGCAGCAGCGTTTAATTCACCCCTCCACTTT.

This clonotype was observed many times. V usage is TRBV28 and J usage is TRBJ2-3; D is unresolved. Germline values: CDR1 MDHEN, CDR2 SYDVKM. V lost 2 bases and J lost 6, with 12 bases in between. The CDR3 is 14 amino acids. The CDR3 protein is CASSLPGSQDTQYF. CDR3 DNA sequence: TGTGCCAGCAGTTTACCGGGTAGCCAGGATACGCAGTATTTT.